The 7 T cell receptor beta chains reported below all come from one sample, sequenced in a study of blood T cells in healthy people across ages. Next came a second PCR, run for about 6 to 12 cycles, which used a sample-barcoded 5' primer along with a J-beta primer mix. Via MiXCR, TCRdb re-called the 5' RACE reads, giving one row per CDR3 protein. The sample has about 970,000 distinct CDR3 sequences; roughly half are singletons. Material for sequencing was blood. Receptors originate from a woman aged 55-69 years in good health.

The genes are TRBV7-2 and TRBJ1-1, with D uncertain. V was clipped by 5 bases and J by 4 bases, with 14 bases between them. CDR3 length equals 14 residues. Per germline, CDR1 SGHTA and CDR2 FQGNSA. The CDR3 sequence: CASSLNGRGTEAFF. The CDR3 DNA reads as TGTGCCAGCAGCCTCAACGGGCGGGGCACTGAAGCTTTCTTT.

The sample holds many counts of this clonotype. This chain uses TRBV11-2 with TRBJ2-3; D unresolved. The CDR3 has 18 residues. Germline V CDR1 and CDR2: SGHAT, FQNNGV. Trimming cost V 2 bases and J 0 bases, with 18 bases left between them. DNA of the CDR3: TGTGCCAGCAGCTTATCGTTTAGCTTCGCGCCTAGCACAGATACGCAGTATTTT. Protein product: CASSLSFSFAPSTDTQYF.

A few counts support this clonotype. CDR3 region: CASSFRITSTDTQYF. CDR3 sequence (DNA): TGTGCCAGCAGTTTTAGGATAACTAGCACAGATACGCAGTATTTT. This chain connects TRBV28 to TRBJ2-3; D is ambiguous. The CDR3 is 15 residues long. Germline V gene lookup returns CDR1 MDHEN and CDR2 SYDVKM. V lost 3 bases, J lost 0 bases, and 10 bases lay in between.

This chain joins TRBV12-3 or TRBV12-4 and TRBJ2-3, with 11 bases that match TRBD2. V shed 3 bases and J 4 bases; nucleotides not matched to a gene: 6. There are 16 residues in the CDR3. CDR3 bases: TGTGCCAGCAGTTTGATAGCGGGAGGGTTCGCAGATACGCAGTATTTT. Translating gives CASSLIAGGFADTQYF.

This chain links TRBV6-6 with TRBJ1-5, with D perhaps TRBD1 (6 bases). Germline V gene lookup returns CDR1 MNHNY and CDR2 SVGAGI (reference sequence). Trimming took 2 bases from V and 0 from J, leaving 11 bases between them. The CDR3 has 16 amino acids. The CDR3 here is CASSYTGRGSNQPQHF. For the CDR3, the DNA is TGTGCCAGCAGTTACACTGGCAGGGGTAGCAATCAGCCCCAGCATTTT.

This clonotype turned up a few times. The chain links TRBV7-9 to TRBJ2-5; D not resolved. Trimming took off 1 base at V and 4 bases at J, with 13 bases between the two ends. The CDR3 sequence is 15 residues long. CDR1 and CDR2 from the germline V gene are SEHNR and FQNEAQ (reference sequence). CDR3 loop: CASSLETAVAETQYF. The CDR3, as DNA: TGTGCCAGCAGCTTAGAGACCGCAGTGGCAGAGACCCAGTACTTC.

The J gene is TRBJ2-3, the V gene TRBV21-1; the table's TRBD1 call for D was not verified on the DNA. TRBV21-1 is noted as a pseudogene. The CDR3 extends over 15 amino acids. Written as DNA, the CDR3 is TGTGCCAGCAGCAACCCAGGCAGGGGGGCAGATACGCAGTATTTT. As protein: CASSNPGRGADTQYF.